This T cell receptor beta chain was retrieved from a study of control samples from healthy donors and cancer patients. This CDR3 has 15 amino acids. The germline V gene has CDR1 LGHNT and CDR2 FRNRAP. V dropped 6 bases and J dropped 0 bases, with 14 bases sitting between them. Clones were sequenced by immunoSEQ multiplex PCR, and TCRdb holds only the in-frame ones, with some missing. The table includes about 55,000 clones, 95% to 97% detected once. The TCR comes from a woman under 30 in good health. Sequences were obtained from blood. The chain couples TRBV12-5 to TRBJ1-1; tentatively, D is TRBD1 (6 bases). The CDR3 DNA follows: TGTGCTAGTGGAACACAGGGAGTCATGAACACTGAAGCTTTCTTT. It encodes CASGTQGVMNTEAFF.